What follows describes a single T cell receptor beta chain. The sample is drawn from a study of blood T cell repertoires in COVID-19. The protocol was immunoSEQ multiplex PCR, while the TCRdb copy is restricted to in-frame clones and leaves out a portion. The data contain just over 70,000 clones, roughly 80% of them seen just once; the ten biggest clones take up 15% to 20%. The germline V and J ends were trimmed by 5 bases and 0 bases, with 7 bases remaining between them. This CDR3 is 13 amino acids long. Germline CDR1 is ENHRY and CDR2 is SYGVKD. This chain links TRBV10-3 with TRBJ1-1; D gene ambiguous. Sequenced material: peripheral blood. The clonotype was recovered from a man aged 65 to 79 who had recovered from COVID-19. The CDR3 is CAISRTMNTEAFF. The CDR3 region has the DNA TGTGCCATCAGTAGGACTATGAACACTGAAGCTTTCTTT.